A selection of T cell receptor beta chains follows, all from one sample in a study of beta chain features in type 1 diabetes. The protocol was immunoSEQ multiplex PCR, while the TCRdb copy is restricted to in-frame clones and leaves out a portion. This table has a few hundred thousand clones, around 16% appearing once. Sample: naive CD4+ T cells from blood. These receptors all stem from a man aged 18 to 30 with type 1 diabetes. Each CDR3 is given without its conserved first and last residue. The order of the fields is clone size, V gene, CDR3 protein. Expanded clones get a size class; other rows say once, few or many, or leave the size out.

>NA|TRBV7-9
ASSRFSGSRADTQY
>few|TRBV12-5
ASGLDGSISYNEQF
>NA|TRBV28
ASGSTVYEQY
>few|TRBV7-2
ASSQTHPLAGMKETQY
>NA|TRBV18
ASSPTSGSLGNEQF
>few|TRBV14
ASSHGIYGYT
>NA|TRBV15
ATSRSKRRASTDTQY
>NA|TRBV7-8
ASSLDRPIQETQY
>few|TRBV15
ATSSLVTSGRREQF
>few|TRBV27
ASSLRGLAGGHEQF
>NA|TRBV28
ASSSGQGTYEQY
>few|TRBV19
ASSAGGRGANVLT
>few|TRBV5-1
ASSVTGGQGLETQY
>NA|TRBV6-6
ASSQGTGGHQPQH
>NA|TRBV30
AWRSQGAGRQPQH
>NA|TRBV19
ATRQGIYNSPLH
>few|TRBV7-2
ASTLAPVGGVAF
>NA|TRBV6-5
ASSYRTGSGNEQF
>NA|TRBV6-5
ASSSTGGNYGYT
>NA|TRBV30
AWSGFSTGELF
>NA|TRBV5-4
ASSFTGVDEKLF
>few|TRBV18
ASSPMDVGGDTQY
>few|TRBV18
ASSPDRGGTNTGELF
>few|TRBV5-1
ASEPGLHSGETQY
>NA|TRBV30
AWSLLAVGETQY
>few|TRBV18
ASSWTGGSEETQY
>few|TRBV5-1
ASSFGQHQETQY
>NA|TRBV4-3
ASSPSRTSGLYEQY
>few|TRBV4-3
ASSQVPAAPSGGAKDTQY
>NA|TRBV30
AWSMNVGGTQY
>NA|TRBV7-2
ASSLYPRGSPGANVLT
>few|TRBV4-1
ASSRTGPYGYT
>NA|TRBV19
ASSMGLAGARFDNEQF
>few|TRBV5-1
ASSNLRGSPLH
>few|TRBV2
ASNRGTVYEQY
>few|TRBV7-8
ASSLWRLAGNEQY
>once|TRBV9
ASSPLPTGHSGNTIY
>few|TRBV7-6
ASTGRRNEQF
>few|TRBV5-1
ASSPGGSYEQY
>NA|TRBV19
ASSLEQGNEQY
>few|TRBV5-4
ASSPGGAGGQSNEQF
>NA|TRBV7-8
ASSSDRGSYNEQF
>NA|TRBV2
ASSEKADYYGYT